Described below is a single T cell receptor beta chain sequence and its context. Antigen: not known. The V end lost 5 bases, the J end lost 3 bases, and 14 bases lay between the germline ends. There are 15 residues in the CDR3. Germline V CDR1 and CDR2: SGHTA, FQGNSA. This sample is drawn from a study of CD8+ T cells in alopecia areata. Whole-study context: The percentage of affected scalp area served as the score of severity for treated patients. The study's findings and limits: Scalp clonality and expanded CD8+ clones among the top 100 showed significant decreases with tofacitinib.

Indicated treatment: oral pan-JAK inhibitor, 5-10 mg twice daily. Individuals with alopecia areata gave both lesional scalp punch biopsies and peripheral blood for collection. Following extraction, RNA underwent reverse transcription to cDNA, which served as the sequencing template. Sequencing used immunoSEQ multiplex PCR; TCRdb keeps in-frame clones, though not all of them. Seen here are about 74,000 clones, 29% observed once, and the top ten hold about 15%. Sequenced here: CD8+ T cells sorted from blood, sampled at week 4, from a patient treated with tofacitinib. The receptor was isolated from a human donor with alopecia areata. V and J are TRBV7-2 and TRBJ1-5; D may be TRBD1 (6 bases). The CDR3 sequence is CASSLGAGVNQPQHF. CDR3 coding DNA: TGTGCCAGCAGCCTGGGGGCAGGGGTCAATCAGCCCCAGCATTTT.